Listed here are 16 T cell receptor beta chains from one sample, sequenced in a study of Graves' ophthalmopathy and Graves' hyperthyroidism. RNA transcripts were the template, and TCR beta CDR3 regions were amplified from them. The library came from an HTBI-primed first-round RT-PCR and a second-round multiplex PCR. TCRdb re-analysed the multiplex PCR reads in MiXCR, keeping a single row per CDR3 protein. The table includes 740,000 or so distinct CDR3 sequences, roughly 40% detected once. What was sequenced was peripheral blood. The receptors shown here come from an adult man with Graves' ophthalmopathy.

V usage is TRBV7-3 and J usage is TRBJ1-4, with 11 nucleotides matching TRBD1. Trimming at V came to 3 bases and at J to 7 bases, leaving 4 bases not matched to a gene. The CDR3 has 15 amino acids. Per the germline V gene, CDR1 is SGHTA and CDR2 is FQGTGA. The CDR3, as DNA: TGTGCCAGCAGCTTGTCCGGGACAGGGGGTGAAAAACTGTTTTTT. This codes for CASSLSGTGGEKLFF.

The chain recombines TRBV7-9 with TRBJ2-2; a possible D gene is TRBD2 (7 bases). The CDR3 covers 14 residues. CDR1 is SEHNR, CDR2 FQNEAQ, per germline (reference sequence). V lost 1 base to trimming and J lost 7 bases, with 10 bases between them. DNA of the CDR3: TGTGCCAGCAGCTTAGTAGGGGGGGGCGGGGAGCTGTTTTTT. Amino acids: CASSLVGGGGELFF.

This clonotype has only a few counts. J is TRBJ2-3 and V is TRBV10-1; D is unresolved. The CDR3 contains 13 residues. Trimming took off 1 base at V and 1 base at J, with 3 bases between the two ends. Germline V CDR1 and CDR2: WNHNN, SYGVQD (reference sequence). CDR3 in amino acids: CASSEWGTDTQYF. The CDR3 nucleotides read TGCGCCAGCAGTGAGTGGGGCACAGATACGCAGTATTTT.

The CDR3 coding sequence is TGCAGTGCTAGAGATCTTGTAGGACGTCTGAACACTGAAGCTTTCTTT. Translating gives CSARDLVGRLNTEAFF. This rearrangement joins TRBV20-1 to TRBJ1-1; no reliable D call. The CDR3 sequence is 16 residues long. Trimming removed 0 bases from V and 0 bases from J, with 14 bases in between. The germline gives CDR1 DFQATT, CDR2 SNEGSKA (reference sequence).

The table lists this clonotype with many counts. The chain links TRBV7-9 to TRBJ2-5, with 7 bases that match TRBD1. The CDR3 length is 16 residues. Germline loops: CDR1 SEHNR, CDR2 FQNEAQ (reference sequence). J lost 3 bases, V lost 3 bases, and 10 bases had no gene match. The CDR3 DNA reads TGTGCCAGCAGCTTGACAGGGTACGCGGCAGAAGAGACCCAGTACTTC. Translating it yields CASSLTGYAAEETQYF.

The chain joins TRBV29-1 to TRBJ1-5; the D is unclear. The V end lost 4 bases, the J end lost 10 bases, and 5 bases lay between the germline ends. The CDR3 runs 9 residues. The germline V gene has CDR1 SQVTM and CDR2 ANQGSEA. CDR3 nucleotides: TGCAGCGTTGGCCCTCCCCAGCATTTT. Its translation: CSVGPPQHF.

This clonotype appeared a few times. The V and J genes are TRBV7-2 and TRBJ2-5; D possibly corresponds to TRBD1 (5 bases). This CDR3 is built from 14 residues. Looked up from germline, CDR1 is SGHTA and CDR2 is FQGNSA. Between the trimmed V and J ends, which lost 6 bases and 5 bases, there was a span of 16 bases. The CDR3 DNA follows: TGTGCCAGCAGTTTCCAGGCAGGGTGGGAGACCCAGTACTTC. As protein: CASSFQAGWETQYF.

This clonotype was detected many times. The chain couples TRBV28 to TRBJ1-2, with TRBD1 identical over 10 bases. The CDR3 contains 15 residues. In germline, CDR1 is MDHEN, CDR2 SYDVKM. The J segment lost 7 bases and the V segment lost 2 bases, leaving 7 bases of the junction unmatched. CDR3 in amino acids: CASSLGGQGIAGYTF. The CDR3 DNA reads as TGTGCCAGCAGTTTAGGGGGACAGGGGATAGCTGGCTACACCTTC.

The V and J genes are TRBV29-1 and TRBJ1-3; TRBD1 agrees at 7 bases. V was clipped by 7 bases and J by 8 bases; unmatched bases: 11. This CDR3 has 13 residues. Germline values: CDR1 SQVTM, CDR2 ANQGSEA. Here the CDR3 reads CSATGDYGYTIYF. CDR3 nucleotide sequence: TGCAGCGCCACAGGGGACTATGGCTACACCATATATTTT.

The chain joins TRBV7-2 to TRBJ2-7; no reliable D call. CDR3 size: 12 residues. CDR1 SGHTA and CDR2 FQGNSA come from the germline V gene. This chain's CDR3 is CASSLRGRSLFV. The CDR3 nucleotides read TGTGCCAGCAGCCTTCGCGGCAGGAGTTTGTTCGTC.

This clonotype was recorded only once. The chain couples TRBV7-4 to TRBJ1-5; TRBD1 aligns across 8 bases. Germline assignment: CDR1 SGHVT and CDR2 SQSDAQ. The CDR3 consists of 15 residues. V lost 5 bases, J lost 4 bases, and 7 bases stayed unmatched. CDR3 sequence: CASSKRQGQNQPQHF. DNA of the CDR3: TGTGCCAGCAGCAAGAGACAGGGGCAAAATCAGCCCCAGCATTTT.

The chain uses TRBV5-1 and TRBJ1-3; D not certain. CDR1 and CDR2 from the germline V gene are SGHRS and YFSETQ. The V end was cut by 0 bases, the J end by 0 bases, with 7 bases between. The CDR3 totals 15 residues. DNA of the CDR3: TGCGCCAGCAGCTTGGGACGGGGCTCTGGAAACACCATATATTTT. Protein product: CASSLGRGSGNTIYF.

This chain uses TRBV5-1 with TRBJ1-1; D may be TRBD1 (5 bases). The germline gives CDR1 SGHRS, CDR2 YFSETQ. Trimming took off 4 bases at V and 6 bases at J, with 25 bases between the two ends. This CDR3 contains 17 residues. The CDR3 region has the DNA TGCGCCAGCAGCCGACACTCACGAGGGACGGGGGGAGCTGAAGCTTTCTTT. Translation: CASSRHSRGTGGAEAFF.

The sample holds a few counts of this clonotype. J is TRBJ1-5 and V is TRBV7-9; the D gene is possibly TRBD1 (5 bases). Deletions cut 3 bases from V and 0 bases from J, with 18 bases between. Looked up from germline, CDR1 is SEHNR and CDR2 is FQNEAQ (reference sequence). This CDR3 is 18 amino acids long. The CDR3 reads CASSFWLGEQVSNQPQHF. DNA of the CDR3: TGTGCCAGCAGCTTTTGGCTAGGCGAACAGGTTAGCAATCAGCCCCAGCATTTT.

Worth noting for this clonotype: A much larger clone differs by one base, so this may be a read error. This chain joins TRBV10-3 and TRBJ1-5; perhaps TRBD1 as D (6 bases). CDR1 and CDR2 (germline): ENHRY, SYGVKD. The length of the CDR3 is 13 residues. The CDR3 DNA sequence: TGTGCCAGCAGTGACGGACAGAATCAGCCCCAGCATTTT. Translation gives CASSDGQNQPQHF.

The CDR3 region has the DNA TGTGCCAGCAGTTCCGTCGAGGGCAGCCGCTATAATTCACCCCTCCACTTT. It translates to CASSSVEGSRYNSPLHF. The chain carries TRBV25-1 and TRBJ1-6; D is ambiguous. The CDR3 sequence is 17 residues long. V was cut by 5 bases and J by 3 bases, with 17 bases left in between. Germline V gives CDR1 MGHDK, CDR2 SYGVNS. Full variable domain (missing parts from reference TRBV25-1 and TRBJ1-6): EADIYQTPRYLVIGTGKKITLECSQTMGHDKMYWYQQDPGMELHLIHYSYGVNSTEKGDLSSESTVSRIRTEHFPLTLESARPSHTSQYLCASSSVEGSRYNSPLHFGNGTRLTVT.